The 18 T cell receptor beta chains below come from one sample, sequenced in a study of blood T cells in healthy people across ages (dated by TCRdb to about 2015). Receptors were amplified or captured by 5' RACE. TCRdb shows the sequencer as Illumina HiSeq 2500. A second about 7 to 12 cycle PCR used a sample-barcoded 5' primer and a J-beta primer mix. In-frame beta chains were kept once TCRdb had trimmed the public reads at Q25 with fastp and called clones with MiXCR. Each CDR3 protein gets just one entry, which takes the most common genes and DNA from the rows behind it. The sample table shows about 1.1 million distinct CDR3 sequences, and around two fifths are seen once. The top ten clones comprise roughly 13% of the sample. The sequenced sample was blood. The source is a man aged 18 to 35 in good health.

The sample holds one count of this clonotype. Given a much more abundant clone one base away, this may be a read error. This sequence joins TRBV20-1 and TRBJ1-2, with a tentative D call TRBD1 (5 bases). Germline CDR1 and CDR2: DFQATT and SNEGSKA (reference sequence). Trimming removed 0 bases from V and 4 bases from J, with 12 bases in between. This CDR3 is built from 14 residues. CDR3 protein: CSARDLTAIYGYTF. CDR3 nucleotides: TGCAGTGCTAGAGATTTGACAGCTATCTATGGCTACACCTTC.

This sequence joins TRBV7-2 and TRBJ1-4, with a tentative D call TRBD1 (6 bases). The V and J ends lost 5 bases and 1 base respectively, with 23 bases between them. Germline assignment: CDR1 SGHTA and CDR2 FQGNSA. The CDR3 is 19 residues long. In nucleotides, the CDR3 is TGTGCCAGCAGCCCCACGGCAGGACAGCCTTTTTTAACTAATGAAAAACTGTTTTTT. It yields the protein CASSPTAGQPFLTNEKLFF. The complete variable domain, with remaining parts taken from reference TRBV7-2 and TRBJ1-4, reads GAGVSQSPSNKVTEKGKDVELRCDPISGHTALYWYRQSLGQGLEFLIYFQGNSAPDKSGLPSDRFSAERTGGSVSTLTIQRTQQEDSAVYLCASSPTAGQPFLTNEKLFFGSGTQLSVL.

The chain links TRBV20-1 to TRBJ1-5, with unresolved D. This CDR3 is built from 15 residues. V was cut by 5 bases and J by 3 bases, with 17 bases left in between. Per germline, CDR1 DFQATT and CDR2 SNEGSKA (reference sequence). CDR3 DNA: TGCAGTGCTTCGACCCCCTGGGGTGACAATCAGCCCCAGCATTTT. It is translated as CSASTPWGDNQPQHF.

This clonotype was counted only a few times. The chain uses TRBV7-8 and TRBJ2-3; 12 positions agree with TRBD2. V shed 4 bases and J 5 bases; nucleotides not matched to a gene: 16. The CDR3 runs to 19 residues. The germline V gene has CDR1 SGHVS and CDR2 FQNEAQ. The CDR3 loop reads CASSSPWATSGGSKDTQYF. The CDR3 bases are TGTGCCAGCAGCTCACCCTGGGCTACTAGCGGGGGGAGTAAAGATACGCAGTATTTT. Full variable domain (rest looked up from reference TRBV7-8 and TRBJ2-3): GAGVSQSPRYKVAKRGQDVALRCDPISGHVSLFWYQQALGQGPEFLTYFQNEAQLDKSGLPSDRFFAERPEGSVSTLKIQRTQQEDSAVYLCASSSPWATSGGSKDTQYFGPGTRLTVL.

This clonotype occurred a few times. The V call is TRBV29-1, the J call TRBJ1-2; 9 bases fit TRBD1. The ends lost 0 bases at V and 5 bases at J; junction bases unmatched: 13. The CDR3 length is 17 residues. CDR1 is SQVTM and CDR2 is ANQGSEA in the germline V gene. CDR3 sequence reads: CSVEDRFTGGGNYGYTF. For the CDR3, the DNA is TGCAGCGTTGAAGATCGATTCACAGGGGGCGGCAATTATGGCTACACCTTC. Filled out from reference TRBV29-1 and TRBJ1-2, the complete variable domain reads SAVISQKPSRDICQRGTSLTIQCQVDSQVTMMFWYRQQPGQSLTLIATANQGSEATYESGFVIDKFPISRPNLTFSTLTVSNMSPEDSSIYLCSVEDRFTGGGNYGYTFGSGTRLTVV.

This clonotype was counted between two and nine times. The chain couples TRBV6-1 to TRBJ2-1; unclear D gene. Germline values: CDR1 MNHNS, CDR2 SASEGT. This CDR3 comprises 11 residues. The V end was cut by 2 bases, the J end by 11 bases, with 7 bases between. The CDR3 DNA follows: TGTGCCAGCAGTGAATCAGGCAAGCAGTTCTTC. It encodes CASSESGKQFF.

The rearrangement uses TRBV6-1 and TRBJ1-1; D unresolved. This CDR3 spans 13 amino acids. Germline loops: CDR1 MNHNS, CDR2 SASEGT. Trimming took 10 bases from V and 1 from J, leaving 13 bases between them. The CDR3 bases are TGTGCCATTACAAGAAGGGAGAACACTGAAGCTTTCTTT. Amino acids: CAITRRENTEAFF.

The genes are TRBV5-5 and TRBJ1-1; no clear D gene. This CDR3 region has 14 residues. Looked up from germline, CDR1 is SGHKS and CDR2 is YYEKEE (reference sequence). Trimming pared 2 bases from V and 4 bases from J, leaving 12 bases between. Here the CDR3 reads CASSFVSLATEAFF. The CDR3 nucleotides read TGTGCCAGCAGCTTTGTTAGTCTGGCCACTGAAGCTTTCTTT.

V and J are TRBV25-1 and TRBJ1-1; D is unresolved. The CDR3 is made up of 13 amino acids. V lost 6 bases to trimming and J lost 1 base, with 9 bases between them. Germline CDR1 and CDR2: MGHDK and SYGVNS. CDR3 sequence: CASRPAKNTEAFF. The CDR3 region has the DNA TGTGCCAGCAGACCAGCAAAGAACACTGAAGCTTTCTTT.

This chain connects TRBV28 to TRBJ1-4; 7 nucleotides match TRBD1. This CDR3 spans 16 amino acids. The germline V gene encodes CDR1 MDHEN and CDR2 SYDVKM. V trimming: 4 bases; J trimming: 2 bases; junction bases outside the gene matches: 7. CDR3 bases: TGTGCCAGCAGTTCCCCAGGGGGATATACTAATGAAAAACTGTTTTTT. Protein product: CASSSPGGYTNEKLFF.

The rearrangement links TRBV19 to TRBJ2-1; D is unclear. CDR3 length: 15 residues. From germline, CDR1 is LNHDA and CDR2 SQIVND (reference sequence). Deletions cut 3 bases from V and 0 bases from J, with 9 bases between. Here the CDR3 DNA reads TGTGCCAGTAGTATCGGACCAGGCTCCTACAATGAGCAGTTCTTC. This translates into CASSIGPGSYNEQFF.

The V gene is TRBV6-2 or TRBV6-3, the J gene TRBJ2-5, with 12 nucleotides matching TRBD2. V was pared by 2 bases and J by 3 bases, with 7 bases of the junction left unmatched. The CDR3 consists of 17 residues. CDR1 is MNHEY and CDR2 is SVGEGT in the germline V gene. For the CDR3, the DNA is TGTGCCAGCAGTTACGTTGCGAGGACTAGCGGGGAAGAGACCCAGTACTTC. Protein: CASSYVARTSGEETQYF.

The table lists this clonotype with a few counts. The V gene is TRBV9, the J gene TRBJ1-2; possibly TRBD1 for D (5 bases). The V end was cut by 3 bases, the J end by 4 bases, with 10 bases between. The CDR3 is 13 residues long. Germline-derived CDR1 and CDR2 are SGDLS and YYNGEE. The CDR3 DNA sequence: TGTGCCAGCAGCGCGCCAGGGTTCTATGGCTACACCTTC. This encodes CASSAPGFYGYTF.

This clonotype was seen a few times. In DNA, the CDR3 is TGTGCCATCAGGACAGGGGGCCGTGGCTACACCTTC. Its translation is CAIRTGGRGYTF. V usage is TRBV10-3 and J usage is TRBJ1-2; 10 bases match TRBD1. The junction had 2 bases not matched to a gene; V was cut back by 6 bases and J by 7 bases. Germline lookup yields CDR1 ENHRY and CDR2 SYGVKD. The CDR3 covers 12 residues.

There are a few counts of this clonotype. V and J are TRBV5-1 and TRBJ2-1, with D perhaps matching TRBD1 or TRBD2 (6 bases each). The V and J ends lost 3 bases and 5 bases respectively, with 15 bases between them. This CDR3 comprises 15 residues. Germline V gives CDR1 SGHRS, CDR2 YFSETQ. CDR3 sequence: CASSSAGQLNNEQFF. The CDR3 DNA sequence: TGCGCCAGCAGCTCCGCGGGACAACTAAACAATGAGCAGTTCTTC. Variable domain in full (rest from reference TRBV5-1 and TRBJ2-1): KAGVTQTPRYLIKTRGQQVTLSCSPISGHRSVSWYQQTPGQGLQFLFEYFSETQRNKGNFPGRFSGRQFSNSRSEMNVSTLELGDSALYLCASSSAGQLNNEQFFGPGTRLTVL.

This clonotype was recorded at least ten times. The rearrangement uses TRBV29-1 and TRBJ2-1; TRBD1 or TRBD2 may be the D gene (5 bases each). The CDR3 length is 14 residues. Deletions cut 6 bases from V and 2 bases from J, with 14 bases between. Germline CDR1 SQVTM, CDR2 ANQGSEA. The CDR3 DNA is TGCAGCGTAGACGGGGCGTCCACCTACAATGAGCAGTTCTTC. Translation: CSVDGASTYNEQFF.

The sample holds a few counts of this clonotype. The chain combines TRBV27 with TRBJ2-1; D possibly corresponds to TRBD2 (6 bases). Trimming removed 7 bases from V and 4 bases from J, with 20 bases in between. There are 16 residues in the CDR3. CDR1 is MNHEY, CDR2 SMNVEV, per germline (reference sequence). The CDR3 loop is CASIPSGGDFYNEQFF. The CDR3 nucleotides are TGTGCCAGCATACCCTCTGGCGGGGACTTTTACAATGAGCAGTTCTTC.

The rearrangement joins TRBV25-1 to TRBJ1-6; the D is unclear. Deletions cut 6 bases from V and 8 bases from J, with 14 bases between. The CDR3 consists of 14 residues. Germline loops: CDR1 MGHDK, CDR2 SYGVNS. Here the CDR3 DNA reads TGTGCCAGCAGACCCAGAATAAGTGATTCACCCCTCCACTTT. It specifies CASRPRISDSPLHF. Full variable domain (outside the CDR3, taken from reference TRBV25-1 and TRBJ1-6): EADIYQTPRYLVIGTGKKITLECSQTMGHDKMYWYQQDPGMELHLIHYSYGVNSTEKGDLSSESTVSRIRTEHFPLTLESARPSHTSQYLCASRPRISDSPLHFGNGTRLTVT.